This is a list of T cell receptor beta chains from one sample in a study of T cell responses to AZD1222 COVID-19 vaccine. Data came from immunoSEQ multiplex PCR; TCRdb stores just in-frame clones and leaves some out. Here the sample spans just over 95,000 clones, about 89% being singletons. This material consisted of peripheral blood, taken on day 0 of AZD1222 vaccination. These receptors were taken from an adult in good health. Each CDR3 is given with its conserved first and last residue. D genes are given only for firm matches. Clone size, where shown, is once, few, many, or a class for clones that have expanded.

J gene,clone size,V gene,CDR3 length,D gene,CDR3 protein,CDR3 DNA
TRBJ1-2,.,TRBV12-5,18,.,CASGLVSGPGAPNYGYTF,TGTGCTAGTGGTTTGGTATCGGGACCAGGCGCCCCTAACTATGGCTACACCTTC
TRBJ1-1,.,TRBV1,12,.,CTSSPSIDRAFF,TGCACCAGCAGCCCGAGCATAGATAGAGCTTTCTTT
TRBJ2-4,.,TRBV6-5,15,.,CASSLTPGTKNIQYF,TGTGCCAGCAGCCTTACGCCCGGGACCAAAAACATTCAGTACTTC
TRBJ2-2,.,TRBV18,16,TRBD2,CASSLRLAENTGELFF,TGTGCCAGCTCCCTTCGACTAGCGGAGAACACCGGGGAGCTGTTTTTT
TRBJ1-3,.,TRBV28,16,.,CASSPLSTVSGNTIYF,TGTGCCAGCAGTCCCCTCTCGACGGTCTCTGGAAACACCATATATTTT
TRBJ2-5,many,TRBV7-9,13,.,CASTKSSQETQYF,TGTGCCAGCACCAAATCGAGTCAAGAGACCCAGTACTTC
TRBJ2-1,.,TRBV10-2,12,.,CAGLDSPNEQFF,TGCGCCGGACTGGACTCTCCCAATGAGCAGTTCTTC
TRBJ2-4,.,TRBV7-2,16,TRBD2,CASSRSGGANLNIQYF,TGTGCCAGCAGTCGTAGCGGGGGGGCCAATCTAAACATTCAGTACTTC
TRBJ1-2,once,TRBV30,13,TRBD1,CAWSVTGGYGYTF,TGTGCCTGGAGTGTTACAGGGGGCTATGGCTACACCTTC
TRBJ2-4,once,TRBV2,16,.,CASKVTPDRGENIQYF,TGTGCCAGCAAGGTTACTCCGGATAGGGGGGAAAACATTCAGTACTTC
TRBJ2-7,.,TRBV4-1,17,.,CASSQSPGRDGSYEQYF,TGCGCCAGCAGCCAATCCCCCGGCCGGGACGGTTCCTACGAGCAGTACTTC
TRBJ2-7,.,TRBV10-3,12,.,CAISDPNYEQYF,TGTGCCATCAGTGATCCAAACTACGAGCAGTACTTC
TRBJ1-5,.,TRBV5-5,15,.,CASSFQSGEHQPQHF,TGTGCCAGCAGCTTTCAGTCCGGCGAACATCAGCCCCAGCATTTT
TRBJ2-3,.,TRBV5-1,15,TRBD2,CASSELAGGGNTQYF,TGCGCCAGCAGCGAACTAGCGGGGGGAGGGAATACGCAGTATTTT
TRBJ1-1,.,TRBV10-2,14,TRBD1,CASSEYRGGTEAFF,TGCGCCAGCAGTGAGTACAGGGGCGGCACTGAAGCTTTCTTT
TRBJ2-3,.,TRBV3-1/TRBV3-2,19,TRBD1,CASSRTQGEALLHTDTQYF,TGTGCCAGCAGCCGGACACAGGGGGAGGCTTTACTTCACACAGATACGCAGTATTTT
TRBJ1-5,.,TRBV15,17,.,CATSRDPRTVSNQPQHF,TGTGCCACCAGCAGAGATCCTAGGACAGTTAGCAATCAGCCCCAGCATTTT
TRBJ1-6,.,TRBV18,15,.,CASSATGPPDSPLHF,TGTGCCAGCTCAGCAACGGGACCGCCGGACTCACCCCTCCACTTT
TRBJ2-1,.,TRBV11-2,14,.,CASSPPGSGNEQFF,TGTGCCAGCAGCCCCCCGGGGTCGGGGAATGAGCAGTTCTTC
TRBJ2-5,.,TRBV9,16,TRBD2,CASSVVEAGGQETQYF,TGTGCCAGCAGCGTAGTTGAAGCGGGGGGCCAAGAGACCCAGTACTTC
TRBJ1-6,once,TRBV19,17,.,CASKWTALSSYNSPLHF,TGTGCCAGTAAATGGACGGCACTCAGCTCCTATAATTCACCCCTCCACTTT
TRBJ1-6,.,TRBV7-9,12,.,CASTRPTSPLHF,TGTGCCAGCACCCGCCCCACCTCACCCCTCCACTTT
TRBJ1-5,.,TRBV2,14,TRBD1,CASAQGASNQPQHF,TGTGCCAGCGCACAGGGGGCAAGCAATCAGCCCCAGCATTTT
TRBJ2-2,.,TRBV7-3,14,TRBD2,CASSLRGGTGELFF,TGTGCCAGCAGCTTAAGGGGAGGGACCGGGGAGCTGTTTTTT
TRBJ2-1,.,TRBV7-9,16,TRBD2,CASSLGTSGGLNEQFF,TGTGCCAGCAGCTTAGGGACTAGCGGGGGGTTGAATGAGCAGTTCTTC
TRBJ1-6,.,TRBV13,14,.,CASSNRQWGSPLHF,TGTGCCAGCAGCAACCGGCAATGGGGTTCACCCCTCCACTTT
TRBJ1-2,.,TRBV3-1/TRBV3-2,11,.,CASSQLYGYTF,TGTGCCAGCAGCCAGCTGTATGGCTACACCTTC
TRBJ2-7,.,TRBV7-2,15,.,CASSLGAGTHYEQYF,TGTGCCAGCAGCTTAGGGGCGGGGACGCACTACGAGCAGTACTTC
TRBJ2-3,.,TRBV7-2,15,TRBD2,CASSFLTSGADTQYF,TGTGCCAGCAGCTTCCTGACTAGCGGGGCAGATACGCAGTATTTT
TRBJ1-4,.,TRBV30,14,.,CALAPGHEPEKLFF,TGTGCCCTGGCGCCCGGACACGAGCCCGAAAAACTGTTTTTT
TRBJ2-7,.,TRBV27,14,.,CASSLSVSGYEQYF,TGTGCCAGCAGTTTATCGGTCTCAGGCTACGAGCAGTACTTC
TRBJ2-2,.,TRBV19,14,.,CASTLALVTGELFF,TGTGCCAGTACGCTAGCCTTGGTCACCGGGGAGCTGTTTTTT
TRBJ1-4,.,TRBV18,14,.,CASSPGYTNEKLFF,TGTGCCAGCTCACCAGGGTACACTAATGAAAAACTGTTTTTT
TRBJ1-5,.,TRBV12-5,14,.,CASGLGPFNQPQHF,TGTGCTAGTGGCCTCGGACCCTTTAATCAGCCCCAGCATTTT
TRBJ1-1,once,TRBV7-8,15,.,CASSSREGVNTEAFF,TGTGCCAGCAGCTCCAGGGAGGGCGTGAACACTGAAGCTTTCTTT
TRBJ1-2,.,TRBV29-1,15,TRBD1,CSVEDETGVTYGYTF,TGCAGCGTTGAAGACGAGACAGGGGTGACCTATGGCTACACCTTC
TRBJ2-3,.,TRBV5-4,16,TRBD2,CASSSGLAGVTDTQYF,TGTGCCAGCAGCTCAGGACTAGCGGGGGTCACAGATACGCAGTATTTT
TRBJ1-2,.,TRBV6-6,14,.,CASKGTATNYGYTF,TGTGCCAGCAAAGGGACCGCAACCAACTATGGCTACACCTTC
TRBJ2-5,.,TRBV6-5,13,.,CASVFEYQETQYF,TGTGCCAGCGTGTTCGAGTACCAAGAGACCCAGTACTTC
TRBJ1-1,.,TRBV7-3,15,.,CASSLSGVMNTEAFF,TGTGCCAGCAGCTTAAGCGGGGTGATGAACACTGAAGCTTTCTTT
TRBJ2-3,.,TRBV10-1,16,.,CASSDITGPSTDTQYF,TGCGCCAGCAGTGATATAACAGGCCCGAGCACAGATACGCAGTATTTT
TRBJ1-5,.,TRBV19,13,TRBD1,CASKAGGYQPQHF,TGTGCCAGTAAAGCAGGGGGCTATCAGCCCCAGCATTTT
TRBJ1-2,.,TRBV6-5,11,.,CASSRTQPNPF,TGTGCCAGCAGTCGGACTCAGCCGAATCCCTTC
TRBJ1-5,few,TRBV19,14,TRBD1,CASSITGERQPQHF,TGTGCCAGTAGTATTACAGGGGAGAGGCAGCCCCAGCATTTT
TRBJ1-2,.,TRBV5-4,13,.,CASSLEQVYGYTF,TGTGCCAGCAGCTTGGAACAGGTATATGGCTACACCTTC
TRBJ1-1,.,TRBV7-9,14,.,CASSPPGWNTEAFF,TGTGCCAGCAGCCCCCCAGGTTGGAACACTGAAGCTTTCTTT
TRBJ1-2,.,TRBV11-2,16,.,CASSLETDRANYGYTF,TGTGCCAGCAGCTTAGAAACGGACCGAGCTAACTATGGCTACACCTTC
TRBJ2-2,.,TRBV5-4,14,.,CASSLAVTTGELFF,TGTGCCAGCAGCTTGGCAGTCACCACCGGGGAGCTGTTTTTT
TRBJ1-1,.,TRBV19,12,.,CASSIQQNEAFF,TGTGCCAGTAGTATACAGCAAAATGAAGCTTTCTTT
TRBJ1-4,.,TRBV5-1,14,.,CASSLGQTPEKLFF,TGCGCCAGCAGCCTCGGCCAGACCCCGGAAAAACTGTTTTTT
TRBJ2-5,.,TRBV5-4,15,TRBD2,CASSSTSLAEETQYF,TGTGCCAGCAGCTCTACGTCCCTAGCGGAAGAGACCCAGTACTTC
TRBJ2-7,.,TRBV20-1,13,TRBD1,CSASGTGAVEQYF,TGCAGTGCTAGTGGGACAGGGGCGGTCGAGCAGTACTTC
TRBJ1-5,.,TRBV3-1/TRBV3-2,13,.,CASSQESNQPQHF,TGTGCCAGCAGCCAAGAGTCAAATCAGCCCCAGCATTTT
TRBJ2-2,.,TRBV19,17,.,CASSDLRVATNTGELFF,TGTGCCAGTAGTGACCTCCGGGTAGCCACGAACACCGGGGAGCTGTTTTTT